Presented here are 3 T cell receptor beta chains from one specimen sequenced in a study of vaccination and CD4 T cells after COVID-19. Sequencing of the DNA from cultured CD4+ T cells was carried out with the Oncomine TCR Beta short-read assay. Each CDR3 protein is one row after TCRdb ran MiXCR on the PCR reads. The sample yields over 20,000 distinct CDR3 sequences, roughly two fifths seen once. Treatment: roughly ten-day PBMC culture with coronavirus spike peptide pools or control peptides (ViraFEST assay). Antigens for these TCRs are unknown. The specimen sequenced was CD4+ T cells from blood, cultured in vitro. All receptors come from a human donor who had recovered from COVID-19.

V is TRBV28 and J is TRBJ2-3; no firm D call. V lost 6 bases and J lost 1, with 14 bases in between. This CDR3 is 15 amino acids long. Germline V gene data show CDR1 as MDHEN and CDR2 as SYDVKM. The CDR3 DNA reads TGTGCCAGCAGCCGGGTGTTCGGACGCACAGATACGCAGTATTTT. It codes for CASSRVFGRTDTQYF.

The CDR3 loop reads CASSILAGAGAGELFF. Here the CDR3 DNA reads TGTGCCAGCAGCATACTAGCGGGGGCTGGGGCCGGGGAGCTGTTTTTT. The chain has TRBV12-3 or TRBV12-4 and TRBJ2-2; 11 bases are shared with TRBD2. The CDR3 has 16 residues. J gave up 6 bases and V 6 bases, and 9 bases lay outside the gene matches.

The chain links TRBV2 to TRBJ2-3, with 10 bases fitting TRBD2. This CDR3 spans 17 amino acids. The germline CDR1 and CDR2 sequences are SNHLY and FYNNEI. With V trimmed by 6 bases and J by 2 bases, 11 bases remained unmatched. The CDR3 DNA is TGTGCCAGCAGAGACCCGCAACTAGCGGGGACCACAGATACGCAGTATTTT. This translates into CASRDPQLAGTTDTQYF.